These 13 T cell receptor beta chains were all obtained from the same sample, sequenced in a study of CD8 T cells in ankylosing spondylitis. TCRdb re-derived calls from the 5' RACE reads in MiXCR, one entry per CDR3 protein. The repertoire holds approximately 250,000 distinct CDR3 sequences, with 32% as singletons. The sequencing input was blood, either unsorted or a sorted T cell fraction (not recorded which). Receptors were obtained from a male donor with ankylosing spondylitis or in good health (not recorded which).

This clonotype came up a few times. For the CDR3, the DNA is TGCGCCAGCAGCACGGTACCCAGCTCTGGGGCCAACGTCCTGACTTTC. Translation gives CASSTVPSSGANVLTF. The chain links TRBV5-1 to TRBJ2-6; D is unclear. V was cut by 4 bases and J by 0 bases, with 11 bases left in between. The germline gives CDR1 SGHRS, CDR2 YFSETQ. This CDR3 is built from 16 residues. Using reference TRBV5-1 and TRBJ2-6 for the parts outside the CDR3, the full variable domain is KAGVTQTPRYLIKTRGQQVTLSCSPISGHRSVSWYQQTPGQGLQFLFEYFSETQRNKGNFPGRFSGRQFSNSRSEMNVSTLELGDSALYLCASSTVPSSGANVLTFGAGSRLTVL.

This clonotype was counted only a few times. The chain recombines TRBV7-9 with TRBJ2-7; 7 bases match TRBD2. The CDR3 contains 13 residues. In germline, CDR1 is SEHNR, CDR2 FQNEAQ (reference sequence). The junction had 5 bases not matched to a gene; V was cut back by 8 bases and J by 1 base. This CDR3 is CASLPGGSYEQYF. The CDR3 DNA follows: TGTGCCAGCCTTCCCGGGGGGTCCTACGAGCAGTACTTC.

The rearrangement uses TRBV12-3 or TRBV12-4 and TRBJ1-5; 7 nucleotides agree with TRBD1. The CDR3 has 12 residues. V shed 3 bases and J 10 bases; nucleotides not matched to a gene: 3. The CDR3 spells CASSFGQAPQHF. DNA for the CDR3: TGTGCCAGCAGTTTCGGACAGGCTCCCCAGCATTTT.

CDR3 in DNA: TGCGCCAGCAGCTCCGAAATCACAGGGGTATTGGATGGCTACACCTTC. This encodes CASSSEITGVLDGYTF. The J gene is TRBJ1-2, the V gene TRBV5-1; 7 bases agree with TRBD1. Germline loops: CDR1 SGHRS, CDR2 YFSETQ. Trimming at V came to 3 bases and at J to 6 bases, leaving 14 bases not matched to a gene. The CDR3 length is 16 residues.

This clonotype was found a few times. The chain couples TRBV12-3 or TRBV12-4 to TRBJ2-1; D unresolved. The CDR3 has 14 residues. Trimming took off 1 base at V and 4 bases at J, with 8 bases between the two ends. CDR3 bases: TGTGCCAGCAGTTTAGGGCAGAATTACAATGAGCAGTTCTTC. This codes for CASSLGQNYNEQFF.

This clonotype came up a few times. The CDR3 loop is CSALPQTATTDTQYF. CDR3 nucleotide sequence: TGCAGTGCCCTCCCTCAGACAGCGACCACAGATACGCAGTATTTT. The chain is built from TRBV20-1 and TRBJ2-3; a weak D match, TRBD1 (5 bases). Germline assignment: CDR1 DFQATT and CDR2 SNEGSKA (reference sequence). The V end lost 6 bases, the J end lost 2 bases, and 18 bases lay between the germline ends. The CDR3 contains 15 residues.

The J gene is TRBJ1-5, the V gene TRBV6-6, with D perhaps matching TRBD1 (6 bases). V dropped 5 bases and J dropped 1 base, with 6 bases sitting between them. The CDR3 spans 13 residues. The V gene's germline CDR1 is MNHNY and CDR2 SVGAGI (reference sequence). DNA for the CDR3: TGTGCCAGCAGTGGACAGAGCAATCAGCCCCAGCATTTT. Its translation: CASSGQSNQPQHF.

The CDR3 spells CASSPEVVSPLHF. CDR3 DNA: TGTGCCAGCAGCCCCGAGGTGGTTTCACCCCTCCACTTT. The V gene is TRBV9, the J gene TRBJ1-6, with D hard to call. The V gene's germline CDR1 is SGDLS and CDR2 YYNGEE. This CDR3 has 13 amino acids. V was pared by 4 bases and J by 9 bases, with 11 bases between. Drawing the rest from reference TRBV9 and TRBJ1-6, the complete variable domain is DSGVTQTPKHLITATGQRVTLRCSPRSGDLSVYWYQQSLDQGLQFLIQYYNGEERAKGNILERFSAQQFPDLHSELNLSSLELGDSALYFCASSPEVVSPLHFGNGTRLTVT.

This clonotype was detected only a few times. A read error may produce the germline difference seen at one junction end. The DNA of the CDR3 is TGTGCTAGCAGCCATGGTGGGGCCAACGTCCTGACTTTC. Translation gives CASSHGGANVLTF. V gene TRBV7-7 combines with J gene TRBJ2-6, with D unresolved. Germline lookup yields CDR1 SSHAT and CDR2 FNYEAQ (reference sequence). The CDR3 has 13 amino acids.

The CDR3 is CASSYQSSGNTIYF. DNA of the CDR3: TGTGCCAGCAGTTACCAGAGCTCTGGAAACACCATATATTTT. The rearrangement uses TRBV28 and TRBJ1-3; D is uncertain. This CDR3 is 14 amino acids long. Between the trimmed V and J ends, which lost 4 bases and 0 bases, there was a span of 7 bases. CDR1 and CDR2 (germline): MDHEN, SYDVKM.

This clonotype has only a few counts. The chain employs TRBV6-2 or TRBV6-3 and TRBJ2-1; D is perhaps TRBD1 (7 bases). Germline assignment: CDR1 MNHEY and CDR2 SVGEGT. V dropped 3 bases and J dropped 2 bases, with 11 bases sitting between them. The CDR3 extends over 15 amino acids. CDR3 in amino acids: CASSYGGGAYNEQFF. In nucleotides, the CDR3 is TGTGCCAGCAGTTATGGAGGGGGCGCCTACAATGAGCAGTTCTTC.

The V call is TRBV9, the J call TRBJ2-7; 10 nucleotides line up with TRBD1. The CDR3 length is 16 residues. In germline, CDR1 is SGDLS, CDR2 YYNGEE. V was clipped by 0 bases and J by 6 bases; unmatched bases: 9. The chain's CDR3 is CASSVGQGAPISEQYF. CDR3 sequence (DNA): TGTGCCAGCAGCGTAGGACAGGGGGCCCCCATCTCCGAGCAGTACTTC.

For the CDR3, the DNA is TGCAGCGCCGCAGGGGGGGGCACTGAAGCTTTCTTT. Amino acid sequence: CSAAGGGTEAFF. This chain joins TRBV29-1 and TRBJ1-1, with 7 bases identical to TRBD1. V was clipped by 7 bases and J by 4 bases; unmatched bases: 6. This CDR3 has 12 amino acids. The germline V gene has CDR1 SQVTM and CDR2 ANQGSEA. The whole variable domain, filled in from reference TRBV29-1 and TRBJ1-1, reads SAVISQKPSRDICQRGTSLTIQCQVDSQVTMMFWYRQQPGQSLTLIATANQGSEATYESGFVIDKFPISRPNLTFSTLTVSNMSPEDSSIYLCSAAGGGTEAFFGQGTRLTVV.